The TCR beta chain described here comes from a study of beta chain features in type 1 diabetes. Germline values: CDR1 SGDLS, CDR2 YYNGEE. V dropped 0 bases and J dropped 3; count of bases not matched to a gene: 3. The CDR3 is 15 residues long. This clone was seen a handful of times. The investigators reverse transcribed all of the isolated RNA, so they sequenced expressed TCRB transcripts. Clones were sequenced by immunoSEQ multiplex PCR, and TCRdb holds only the in-frame ones, with some missing. The data contain a few hundred thousand clones, roughly a fifth of them singletons. Source material: naive CD4+ T cells from blood. The TCR originated in a woman younger than 35 in good health. The chain recombines TRBV9 with TRBJ2-1, with 7 bases identical to TRBD2. This CDR3 is CASSVGGGGYNEQFF. The CDR3 DNA sequence: TGTGCCAGCAGCGTAGGTGGCGGGGGCTACAATGAGCAGTTCTTC.